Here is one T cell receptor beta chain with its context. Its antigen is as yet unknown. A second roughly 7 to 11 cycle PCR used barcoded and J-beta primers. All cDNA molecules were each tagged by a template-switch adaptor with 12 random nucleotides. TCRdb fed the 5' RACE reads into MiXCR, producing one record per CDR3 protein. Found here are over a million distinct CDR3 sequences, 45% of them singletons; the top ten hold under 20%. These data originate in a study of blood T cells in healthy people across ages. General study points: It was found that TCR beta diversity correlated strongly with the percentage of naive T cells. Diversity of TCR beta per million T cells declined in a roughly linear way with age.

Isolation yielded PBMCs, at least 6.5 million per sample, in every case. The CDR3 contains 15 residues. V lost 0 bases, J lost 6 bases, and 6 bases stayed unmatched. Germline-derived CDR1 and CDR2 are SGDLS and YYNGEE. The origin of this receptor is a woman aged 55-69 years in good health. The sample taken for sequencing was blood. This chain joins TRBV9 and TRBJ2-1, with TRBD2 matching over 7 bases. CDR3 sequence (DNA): TGTGCCAGCAGCGTAGCGGGAGGCCTCGCCAATGAGCAGTTCTTC. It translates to CASSVAGGLANEQFF. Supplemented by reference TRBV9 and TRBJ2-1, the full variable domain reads DSGVTQTPKHLITATGQRVTLRCSPRSGDLSVYWYQQSLDQGLQFLIQYYNGEERAKGNILERFSAQQFPDLHSELNLSSLELGDSALYFCASSVAGGLANEQFFGPGTRLTVL.